A selection of T cell receptor beta chains follows, all from one sample in a study of post-analysis software for immune sequencing data. TCRdb processed the PCR reads anew with MiXCR; each CDR3 protein has one entry. In the table there are about half a million distinct CDR3 sequences, over 35% of which are singletons. The sequenced sample consisted of blood. These receptors were obtained from a girl aged 5 to 17 with multiple sclerosis. The CDR3 runs from the conserved cysteine through the conserved F or W. Each record gives: D gene, CDR3 length, V gene, J gene, clone size, CDR3 protein, CDR3 DNA. D genes are given only for firm matches. Some rows have no size entry. The others give once, few or many, or a class for an expanded clone.

>-|16|TRBV27|TRBJ2-5|many
CASSPLAEGPAQTQYF
TGTGCCAGCAGCCCATTGGCGGAGGGGCCCGCCCAGACCCAGTACTTC
>-|12|TRBV12-5|TRBJ1-1|-
CASATPLTEAFF
TGTGCTAGTGCCACTCCTCTGACTGAAGCTTTCTTT
>-|15|TRBV9|TRBJ2-5|-
CASSVVRGSGETQYF
TGTGCCAGCAGCGTAGTCCGGGGATCTGGAGAGACCCAGTACTTC
>TRBD1|17|TRBV7-3|TRBJ1-1|-
CASSLTFGTGMNTEAFF
TGTGCCAGCAGCTTAACCTTCGGGACAGGGATGAACACTGAAGCTTTCTTT
>TRBD1|14|TRBV27|TRBJ2-1|-
CASSYDRGGNEQFF
TGTGCCAGCAGCTACGACAGGGGCGGCAATGAGCAGTTCTTC
>-|13|TRBV7-2|TRBJ2-7|-
CASSLRWGYEQYF
TGTGCCAGCAGCTTAAGATGGGGCTACGAGCAGTACTTC
>-|14|TRBV5-1|TRBJ1-1|few
CASSRDGEATEAFF
TGCGCCAGCAGTCGAGACGGCGAGGCTACTGAAGCTTTCTTT
>-|16|TRBV5-1|TRBJ2-6|-
CASSLLVSSGANVLTF
TGCGCCAGCAGCTTGTTGGTTAGCTCTGGGGCCAACGTCCTGACTTTC
>TRBD1|14|TRBV27|TRBJ2-5|-
CASSPWDSQETQYF
TGTGCCAGCAGTCCCTGGGACAGCCAAGAGACCCAGTACTTC
>TRBD2|17|TRBV5-4|TRBJ2-5|few
CASSLAVGLAGEETQYF
TGTGCCAGCAGCTTGGCCGTTGGACTAGCGGGAGAGGAGACCCAGTACTTC
>-|17|TRBV7-2|TRBJ2-3|-
CASSTALGGSFTDTQYF
TGTGCCAGCAGCACGGCCTTAGGTGGGAGTTTCACAGATACGCAGTATTTT
>TRBD1|14|TRBV7-2|TRBJ1-2|-
CASSAQTGDYGYTF
TGTGCCAGCAGCGCCCAGACAGGGGACTATGGCTACACCTTC
>TRBD2|15|TRBV6-1|TRBJ2-5|few
CASSEVAGAPETQYF
TGTGCCAGCAGTGAAGTAGCGGGAGCCCCTGAGACCCAGTACTTC
>TRBD1|14|TRBV11-2|TRBJ2-1|-
CASSSLDRGNEQFF
TGTGCCAGCAGCTCCCTAGACAGGGGCAATGAGCAGTTCTTC
>-|14|TRBV3-1|TRBJ2-3|-
CASSQVPGADTQYF
TGTGCCAGCAGCCAAGTCCCGGGGGCAGATACGCAGTATTTT
>TRBD1|15|TRBV5-1|TRBJ2-4|-
CASSLQGMDKNIQYF
TGCGCCAGCAGCTTACAGGGGATGGACAAAAACATTCAGTACTTC
>TRBD1|16|TRBV27|TRBJ2-6|-
CASRETGPSGANVLTF
TGTGCCAGCAGGGAGACAGGGCCCTCTGGGGCCAACGTCCTGACTTTC
>TRBD2|15|TRBV7-6|TRBJ2-7|once
CASSLATSGSYEQYF
TGTGCCAGCAGCTTAGCGACTAGCGGTAGCTACGAGCAGTACTTC
>TRBD2|14|TRBV20-1|TRBJ2-7|-
CSAPTSGTLYEQYF
TGCAGTGCTCCTACTAGCGGGACCCTCTACGAGCAGTACTTC
>TRBD2|13|TRBV20-1|TRBJ2-7|-
CSARLAGDYEQYF
TGCAGTGCTAGGCTAGCGGGAGACTACGAGCAGTACTTC
>TRBD1|15|TRBV15|TRBJ2-7|-
CATSLSTGITYEQYF
TGTGCCACCAGCCTATCGACAGGGATCACCTACGAGCAGTACTTC
>TRBD2|18|TRBV7-9|TRBJ2-3|few
CASRRLAETGTLTDTQYF
TGTGCCAGCAGACGACTAGCGGAGACCGGAACCCTCACAGATACGCAGTATTTT
>TRBD1|17|TRBV7-2|TRBJ2-1|-
CASSLAPRGLWYNEQFF
TGTGCCAGCAGCTTAGCCCCCAGGGGGTTATGGTACAATGAGCAGTTCTTC
>TRBD1|12|TRBV12-3/TRBV12-4|TRBJ2-7|few
CASSRTGAEQYF
TGTGCCAGCAGTCGGACAGGGGCCGAGCAGTACTTC
>TRBD1|15|TRBV7-7|TRBJ2-1|-
CASSLDRDLYNEQFF
TGTGCTAGCAGCTTAGACAGGGACCTCTACAATGAGCAGTTCTTC
>TRBD2|17|TRBV11-2|TRBJ2-7|-
CASSPLPPGLAYYEQYF
TGTGCCAGCAGCCCCCTCCCTCCGGGACTAGCATACTACGAGCAGTACTTC
>TRBD1|14|TRBV20-1|TRBJ2-7|once
CSADTGDATYEQYF
TGCAGTGCCGATACAGGGGACGCGACCTACGAGCAGTACTTC
>-|12|TRBV3-1|TRBJ1-1|few
CASGTGDTEAFF
TGTGCCAGCGGGACGGGGGACACTGAAGCTTTCTTT
>-|15|TRBV28|TRBJ2-5|-
CASSSTRGGQETLYF
TGTGCCAGCAGTTCAACCCGAGGAGGTCAAGAGACCCTGTACTTC
>TRBD2|17|TRBV9|TRBJ2-5|few
CASSPLGLAGVGETQYF
TGTGCCAGCAGCCCCCTGGGACTAGCGGGAGTCGGTGAGACCCAGTACTTC
>-|13|TRBV5-1|TRBJ1-1|-
CASTGTRNTEAFF
TGCGCCAGTACCGGGACTAGGAACACTGAAGCTTTCTTT
>-|14|TRBV27|TRBJ1-1|-
CASRVQGINTGAFF
TGTGCCAGCAGGGTTCAGGGGATTAACACTGGAGCTTTCTTT
>TRBD1|16|TRBV29-1|TRBJ2-5|-
CSVEVKDRARKETQYF
TGCAGCGTTGAAGTGAAGGACAGGGCGAGAAAAGAGACCCAGTACTTC